The clone carrying this T cell receptor (beta chain) turned up a few times. As yet, its antigen is unknown. The germline gives CDR1 SGHKS, CDR2 YYEKEE (reference sequence). This CDR3 comprises 15 residues. J was trimmed by 8 bases and V by 4 bases; bases with no gene match: 11. This sample is part of a study of CD8 T cells in ankylosing spondylitis. Construction of TCR beta libraries was performed using quantitative 5'-RACE with molecular barcodes. MiXCR, run by TCRdb on the 5' RACE reads, gives a single entry per CDR3 protein. The sample carries more than 250,000 distinct CDR3 sequences, roughly 8% recorded once. Study-level findings and limits: Several highly homologous variants made up a TCR beta motif, and this motif appeared characteristic of ankylosing spondylitis blood. Reportedly, significant enrichment of disease-linked clones occurred in matched ankylosing spondylitis synovial fluid.

This sequence originates from a male donor with ankylosing spondylitis. The V call is TRBV5-5, the J call TRBJ1-4, with 7 bases identical to TRBD1. The sequenced sample was blood, either unsorted or a sorted T cell fraction (not recorded which). The CDR3 coding sequence is TGTGCCAGCAGCGGGAGGGGACAGACAGTGGAAAAACTGTTTTTT. Protein: CASSGRGQTVEKLFF.